This TCR beta chain was sequenced for a study of shared clonotypes between healthy human individuals (dated by TCRdb to about 2020). Background for the entire study: Three men and a couple of women, aged 18 to 49 years, made up the cohort. For each donor, CD4 naive and CD4 memory were each run on three plates, CD8 naive on two plates, and CD8 memory on one plate. The study deeply sequenced blood TCR repertoires of five healthy adults to estimate repertoire size and the extent of clonotype sharing between individuals. To increase sequencing depth and limit assay-specific biases, different laboratories used diverse techniques to prepare libraries and sequence TCR repertoires. Per donor, leukapheresis produced somewhere between about 0.8 and 9 billion PBMCs. Overall study results and their limits: Incomplete sequencing was indicated by rarefaction of sorted-subset datasets, despite the large sequencing depth. Naive subsets generally had larger estimated clonotype richness than memory subsets did. Pairwise subsampling indicated that sequencing depth was expected to affect the degree of clonotype sharing among donors. Because the study included a small number of donors, the genetic and exposure-history diversity represented was limited. Clonotypes shared by all four sorted-subset donors showed higher generation probabilities than non-shared clonotypes. When a few donors were compared, the shared fraction of clonotypes was about 5% for naive CD4, about 4% for naive CD8, more than 2% for memory CD4, and about 0.36% for memory CD8. Only blood was sampled, and tissue TCR repertoires likely differ from those in blood.

Using the deep immunoSEQ assay, TCR CDR3 regions were amplified from genomic DNA by multiplex PCR. For each cell subset, the extracted genomic DNA was distributed evenly across all wells of several immunoSEQ 96-well plates, and each plate served as one replicate. For sorted subsets, roughly 0.2 ug genomic DNA, equal to tens of thousands of T cell genomes, was loaded into each replicate PCR. The purified libraries were quantified using a Qubit 3.0 fluorometer, sized with a Bioanalyzer 2100, and then quantified again using the KAPA Library Quantification kit. Each immunoSEQ 96-well plate was sequenced on its own single-read 150-cycle Illumina NextSeq 550 flow cell. For the original study's pipeline: Because the immunoSEQ output included only junctional sequences and no quality scores, the filtering could not be the same as the filtering used for full-length reads. Sequences were annotated with PyIR, a Python wrapper for IgBLAST v1.9, using IMGT germline references to assign V/J genes and CDR3. Reads with weak V/J assignments (E-value above 1e-6), missing CDR3, stop codons, out-of-frame junctions, or ambiguous translated residues were removed. V3J clonotypes were defined as sequences sharing an identical inferred V gene, J gene, and CDR3 amino acid sequence. Percentage overlap between repertoires was computed as shared unique clonotypes divided by the size of the smaller repertoire. Richness of each repertoire was evaluated using RTK rarefaction, the Chao1 estimator, and Recon v2.1 estimates of unobserved clonotypes. OLGA was used to compute generation probabilities for all TCRbeta clonotypes that the gDNA method yielded from a few donors. Drawn from immuneACCESS, this table holds only the in-frame rearrangements with V and J called that TCRdb kept. Clones are partly lost; checked studies trace under half to an unresolved V gene and leave the rest unexplained. V, J and clone size were drawn from that table, and D and trimming were deduced from the DNA. Across this sample there are some 2,000,000 clones, with 95% seen only once. The top ten hold 0.1% to 0.15% of the sample.

Concerning this clone: Its antigen specificity is not known. Base qualities are not at hand, and no much larger clone is one base apart.

The donors were healthy, HIV-negative adults with no recently reported acute infections or vaccinations. Only Caucasian adults living in Nashville, Tennessee, USA were represented among the donors. CD4+ T cells were enriched by magnetic negative selection; naive cells were then positively selected on CD45RA, and the negative fraction formed the memory subset. Blood was collected by leukapheresis, and PBMCs were isolated by Ficoll-Histopaque density gradient centrifugation and then cryopreserved in liquid nitrogen vapor phase. Analytical flow cytometry was used to check the purity and quantity of every magnetically sorted T cell population. From each sorted fraction, genomic DNA was isolated and quantified by UV absorbance on a Nanodrop 2000c. Material for sequencing was naive CD4+ T cells sorted from blood. This specimen's cell subset or site label, per the study, means: CD45RA+ positively selected. The origin of this receptor is a man aged 18 to 30 in good health.

The nucleotides are TGTGCCAGCAGCTTCGATAGGGGAAGGGAGAACACTGAAGCTTTCTTT. This is translated as CASSFDRGRENTEAFF. The rearranged chain carries TRBV5-4 and TRBJ1-1; TRBD1 is possibly the D segment (5 matching bases). In the germline V gene (reference sequence), CDR1 corresponds to SGHNT and CDR2 to YYREEE. The CDR3 runs 16 amino acids, cysteine and phenylalanine included. Only the CDR3 portion is preserved as DNA: 48 bases, with reading frame beginning at the first base. V is shortened by 2 bases, J by 1 base, and the region joining them spans 15 bases.